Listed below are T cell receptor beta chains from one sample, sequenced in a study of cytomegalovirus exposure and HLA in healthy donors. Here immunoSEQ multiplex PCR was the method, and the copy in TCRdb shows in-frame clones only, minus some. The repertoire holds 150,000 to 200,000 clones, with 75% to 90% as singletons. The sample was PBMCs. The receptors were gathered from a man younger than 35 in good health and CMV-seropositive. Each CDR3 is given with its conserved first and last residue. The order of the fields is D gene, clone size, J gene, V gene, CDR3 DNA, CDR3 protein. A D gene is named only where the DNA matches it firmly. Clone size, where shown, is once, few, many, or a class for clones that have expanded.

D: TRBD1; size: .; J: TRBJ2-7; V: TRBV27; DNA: TGTGCCAGCAGTTTATACGGGACAGGGTCCTACGAGCAGTACTTC; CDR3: CASSLYGTGSYEQYF
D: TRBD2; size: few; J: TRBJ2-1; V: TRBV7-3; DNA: TGTGCCAGCAGCCCGGGACTAGAAAGAGGGAATGAGCAGTTCTTC; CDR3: CASSPGLERGNEQFF
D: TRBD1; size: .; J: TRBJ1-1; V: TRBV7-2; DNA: TGTGCCAGCAGCTTAGGATTCCGGGACAGGGTCAGAGGAGGCACTGAAGCTTTCTTT; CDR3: CASSLGFRDRVRGGTEAFF
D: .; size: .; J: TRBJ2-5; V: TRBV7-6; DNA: TGTGCCAGCAGCTTAGGAGGCGGGGTCGAGACCCAGTACTTC; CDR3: CASSLGGGVETQYF
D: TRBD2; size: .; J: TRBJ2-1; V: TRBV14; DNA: TGTGCCAGCAGCCAAGTACAGGGAGCGGGAGGGCCCGGTGAGCAGTTCTTC; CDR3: CASSQVQGAGGPGEQFF
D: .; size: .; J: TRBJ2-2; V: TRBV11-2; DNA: TGTGCCAGCGATTCGTGGAGTCGTACCGGGGAGCTGTTTTTT; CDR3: CASDSWSRTGELFF
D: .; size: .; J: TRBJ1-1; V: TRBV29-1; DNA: TGCAGCGAGAATAGGAACACTGAAGCTTTCTTT; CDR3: CSENRNTEAFF
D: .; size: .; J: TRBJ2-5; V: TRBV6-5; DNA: TGTGCCAGCAGCCCTCTACTCCAAGAGACCCAGTACTTC; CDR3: CASSPLLQETQYF
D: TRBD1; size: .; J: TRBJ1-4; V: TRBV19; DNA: TGTGCCGTTAGGGGGACAGGGGGCAGTGAAAAACTGTTTTTT; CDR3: CAVRGTGGSEKLFF
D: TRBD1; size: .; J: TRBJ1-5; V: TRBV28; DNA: TGTGCCAGCAGTTTATACCCAGGGGGAGAGCCCCAGCATTTT; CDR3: CASSLYPGGEPQHF
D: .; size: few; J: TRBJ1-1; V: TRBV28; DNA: TGTGCCAGCAGTCTGACGTCCTTTGCGGACACTGAAGCTTTCTTT; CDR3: CASSLTSFADTEAFF
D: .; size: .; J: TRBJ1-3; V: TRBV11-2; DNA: TGTGCCAGCAGCCGAGGGACTCCTGGAAACACCATATATTTT; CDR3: CASSRGTPGNTIYF
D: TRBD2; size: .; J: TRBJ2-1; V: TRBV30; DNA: TGTGCCTGGAGTGTTTCGAGCGGGAGGTGGGATGAGCAGTTCTTC; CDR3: CAWSVSSGRWDEQFF
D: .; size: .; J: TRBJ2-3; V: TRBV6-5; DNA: TGTGCCAGCAGTTCTAGCACAGATACGCAGTATTTT; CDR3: CASSSSTDTQYF
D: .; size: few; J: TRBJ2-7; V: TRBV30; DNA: TGTGCCTGGAGTAAAACCGAGACCTACGAGCAGTACTTC; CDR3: CAWSKTETYEQYF
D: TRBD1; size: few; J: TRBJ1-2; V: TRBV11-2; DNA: TGTGCCAGCAGCGTCAGGGGGCGCGGCTATGGCTACACCTTC; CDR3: CASSVRGRGYGYTF
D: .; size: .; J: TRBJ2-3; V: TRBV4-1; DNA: TGCGCCAGCAGCCAAGACATTAAAGGGGGCACAGATACGCAGTATTTT; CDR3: CASSQDIKGGTDTQYF
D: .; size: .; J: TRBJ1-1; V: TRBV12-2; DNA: TGTGCAAGTCGCTTAGTTAGGGGTGAAGCTTTCTTT; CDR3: CASRLVRGEAFF
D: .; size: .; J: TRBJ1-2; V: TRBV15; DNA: TGTGCCACCAGCAGAGCTAAGGGAGTGTCTGGCTACACCTTC; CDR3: CATSRAKGVSGYTF
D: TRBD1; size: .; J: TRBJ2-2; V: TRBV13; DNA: TGTGCCAGCAGCTTAAGGGGGCGACAAAACACCGGGGAGCTGTTTTTT; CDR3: CASSLRGRQNTGELFF
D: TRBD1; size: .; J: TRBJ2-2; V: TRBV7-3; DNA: TGTGCCAGCAGCTCTACGGGACAGGGGGACACCGGGGAGCTGTTTTTT; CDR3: CASSSTGQGDTGELFF
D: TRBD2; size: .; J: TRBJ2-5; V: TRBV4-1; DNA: TGCGCCAGCAGCCAAGGCGTCTTATTAGGTAGCGGGGGGCATGAGACCCAGTACTTC; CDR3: CASSQGVLLGSGGHETQYF
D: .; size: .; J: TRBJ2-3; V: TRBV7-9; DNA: TGTGCCAGCAGCCGACCCGGGTCCGTGAACCTGGGCACAGATACGCAGTATTTT; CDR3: CASSRPGSVNLGTDTQYF
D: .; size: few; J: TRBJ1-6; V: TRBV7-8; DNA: TGTGCCAGCGCTGTTAACAGGGATTCACCCCTCCACTTT; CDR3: CASAVNRDSPLHF
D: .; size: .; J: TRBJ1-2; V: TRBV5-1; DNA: TGCGCCAGCAGCTGGGGCTGGGACAAGGGGGATCTTAACTATGGCTACACCTTC; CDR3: CASSWGWDKGDLNYGYTF
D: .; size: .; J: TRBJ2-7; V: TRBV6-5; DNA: TGTGCCAGCAGTTGGGGAGGCGAGCAGTACTTC; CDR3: CASSWGGEQYF
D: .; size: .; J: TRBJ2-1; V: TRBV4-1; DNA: TGCGCCAGCAGCCAGGGCAGAAATGAGCAGTTCTTC; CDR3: CASSQGRNEQFF
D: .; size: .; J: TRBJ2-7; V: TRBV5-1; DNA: TGCGCCAGCAGCGAGGCCCGGGTGCAGTACTTC; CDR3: CASSEARVQYF
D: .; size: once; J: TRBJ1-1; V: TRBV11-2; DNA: TGTGCCAGCAGCTTAGATACAGGGAGTCGGAATGAAGCTTTCTTT; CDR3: CASSLDTGSRNEAFF
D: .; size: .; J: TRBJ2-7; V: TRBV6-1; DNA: TGTGCCAGCATTGATGGGACAACCTACGAGCAGTACTTC; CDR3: CASIDGTTYEQYF
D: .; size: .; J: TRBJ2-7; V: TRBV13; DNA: TGTGCCAGCAGCTCGTTAGGCCTAGGCCCCTACGAGCAGTACTTC; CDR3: CASSSLGLGPYEQYF
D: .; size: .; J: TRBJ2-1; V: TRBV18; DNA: TGTGCCAGCTCACCCGGATTGGAGGTGGTCAATGAGCAGTTCTTC; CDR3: CASSPGLEVVNEQFF
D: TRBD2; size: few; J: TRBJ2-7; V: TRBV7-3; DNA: TGTGCCAGCAGCTCCGGGACTAGCGGCTACGAGCAGTACTTC; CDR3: CASSSGTSGYEQYF
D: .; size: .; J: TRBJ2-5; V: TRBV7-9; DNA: TGTGCCAGCAGCTGGAGTACCGAAGAGACCCAGTACTTC; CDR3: CASSWSTEETQYF
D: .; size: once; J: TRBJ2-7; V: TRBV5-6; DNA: TGTGCCAGCAGCCTGAATACATACGAGCAGTACTTC; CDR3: CASSLNTYEQYF
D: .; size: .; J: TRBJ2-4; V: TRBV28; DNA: TGTGCCAGCAGTGGGGGGGCAGCCGGGGCCAAAAACATTCAGTACTTC; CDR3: CASSGGAAGAKNIQYF
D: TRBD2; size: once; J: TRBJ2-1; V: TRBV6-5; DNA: TGTGCCAGCAGTCTGGGGGGGAATGAGCAGTTCTTC; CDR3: CASSLGGNEQFF
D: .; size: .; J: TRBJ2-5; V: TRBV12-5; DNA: TGTGCTAGTGGTTTCGGCGAGGGCGGGACCCAGTACTTC; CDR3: CASGFGEGGTQYF
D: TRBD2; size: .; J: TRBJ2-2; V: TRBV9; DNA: TGTGCCAGCAGCGTAGAGGCCGACGGACTAGCGGTCAACACCGGGGAGCTGTTTTTT; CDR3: CASSVEADGLAVNTGELFF
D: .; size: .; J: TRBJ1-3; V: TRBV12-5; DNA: TGTGCTAGTGGTTTGGTACAGGTGGTTTTTGGAAACACCATATATTTT; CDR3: CASGLVQVVFGNTIYF
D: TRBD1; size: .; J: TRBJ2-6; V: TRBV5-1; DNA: TGCGCCAGCAGCCCGACAGGGGGCCATGGGGCCAACGTCCTGACTTTC; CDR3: CASSPTGGHGANVLTF
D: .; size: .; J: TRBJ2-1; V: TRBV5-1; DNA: TGCGCCAGCAGCTGGGGACTTATCAATGAGCAGTTCTTC; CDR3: CASSWGLINEQFF
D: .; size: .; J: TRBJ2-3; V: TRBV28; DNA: TGTGCCAGCAGTTTAGGCAGGGCAGGGAACATTGAAGATACGCAGTATTTT; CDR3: CASSLGRAGNIEDTQYF
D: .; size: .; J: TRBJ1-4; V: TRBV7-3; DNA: TGTGCCAGCAGTGAAAAGGGGGATTGGACTAATGAAAAACTGTTTTTT; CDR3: CASSEKGDWTNEKLFF
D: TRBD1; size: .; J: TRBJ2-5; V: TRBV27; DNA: TGTGCCAGCAACCCACAGGGACAGCAAGAGACCCAGTACTTC; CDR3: CASNPQGQQETQYF
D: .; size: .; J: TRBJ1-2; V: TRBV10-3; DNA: TGTGCCATCAGTCCTCTCCTGACGGCAGGCTATGGCTACACCTTC; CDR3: CAISPLLTAGYGYTF
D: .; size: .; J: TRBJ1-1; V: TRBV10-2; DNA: TGCGCCAGCAGTGAGGTGACTGTGAACACTGAAGCTTTCTTT; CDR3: CASSEVTVNTEAFF
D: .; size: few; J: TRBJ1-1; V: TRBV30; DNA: TGTGCCTGGAATCTACAGGAGAACACTGAAGCTTTCTTT; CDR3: CAWNLQENTEAFF
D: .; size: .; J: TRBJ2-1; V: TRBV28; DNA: TGTGCCAGCACCGTAGGGGGCTACAATGAGCAGTTCTTC; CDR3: CASTVGGYNEQFF
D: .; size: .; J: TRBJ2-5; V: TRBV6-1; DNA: TGTGCCAGCAGCCAACAGGGTGGGATGGAGACCCAGTACTTC; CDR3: CASSQQGGMETQYF
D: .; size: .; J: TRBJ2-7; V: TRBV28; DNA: TGTGCCAGCAGTTCATTCTACGAGCAGTACTTC; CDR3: CASSSFYEQYF
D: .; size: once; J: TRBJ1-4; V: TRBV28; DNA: TGTGCCAGCAGCGTTGGCATAACTAATGAAAAACTGTTTTTT; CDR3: CASSVGITNEKLFF
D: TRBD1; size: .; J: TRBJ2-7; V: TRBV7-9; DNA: TGTGCCAGCAGCTTACCGGGACAGTTCTACGAGCAGTACTTC; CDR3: CASSLPGQFYEQYF
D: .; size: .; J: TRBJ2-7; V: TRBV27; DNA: TGTGCCAGCAGTTTGGGTAGCGGCTCCTACGAGCAGTACTTC; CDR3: CASSLGSGSYEQYF
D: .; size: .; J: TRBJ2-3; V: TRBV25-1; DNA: TGTGCCAGCAGTGTCCAGGGGATGGATACGCAGTATTTT; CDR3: CASSVQGMDTQYF